The 2 T cell receptor beta chains reported below all come from one sample, sequenced in a study of CD8 T cells in Susac syndrome. Random hexamers were used to reverse transcribe the RNA input (about 0.5 to 1 ug). MiXCR was run by TCRdb on the immunoSEQ multiplex PCR reads, yielding one entry per CDR3 protein. Of around 170,000 distinct CDR3 sequences in the sample, 95% were seen once. Sequenced: CD8+ T cells from PBMCs. The source of these receptors is a human donor with Susac syndrome.

The rearrangement uses TRBV5-6 and TRBJ1-1; TRBD1 agrees at 9 bases. V was clipped by 3 bases and J by 1 base; unmatched bases: 4. Germline V gene data show CDR1 as SGHDT and CDR2 as YYEEEE. The CDR3 sequence is 15 residues long. For the CDR3, the DNA is TGTGCCAGCAGCTCCGGGACAGGGTCGAACACTGAAGCTTTCTTT. This sequence encodes CASSSGTGSNTEAFF. Based on the CDR3 plus reference TRBV5-6 and TRBJ1-1, the full variable domain is DAGVTQSPTHLIKTRGQQVTLRCSPKSGHDTVSWYQQALGQGPQFIFQYYEEEERQRGNFPDRFSGHQFPNYSSELNVNALLLGDSALYLCASSSGTGSNTEAFFGQGTRLTVV.

This sequence joins TRBV29-1 and TRBJ2-7, with no clear D. The V and J ends lost 3 bases and 2 bases respectively, with 8 bases between them. The germline V gene has CDR1 SQVTM and CDR2 ANQGSEA. The CDR3 length is 12 residues. CDR3 DNA: TGCAGCGTTGAGGACGGAGCCTACGAGCAGTACTTC. Its protein is CSVEDGAYEQYF.